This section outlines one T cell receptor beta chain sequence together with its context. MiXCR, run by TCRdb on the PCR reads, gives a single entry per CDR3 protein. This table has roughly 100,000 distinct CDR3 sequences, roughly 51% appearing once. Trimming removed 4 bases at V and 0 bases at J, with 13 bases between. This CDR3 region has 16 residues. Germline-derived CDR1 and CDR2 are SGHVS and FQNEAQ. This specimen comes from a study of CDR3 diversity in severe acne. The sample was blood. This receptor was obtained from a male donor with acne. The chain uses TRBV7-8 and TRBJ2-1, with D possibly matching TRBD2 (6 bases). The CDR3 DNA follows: TGTGCCAGCAGCTGGTGGGACTCAAGCTCCTACAATGAGCAGTTCTTC. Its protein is CASSWWDSSSYNEQFF.